The rows below give T cell receptor beta chains drawn from one sample of a study of long-term antiretroviral therapy in people with HIV. Only in-frame clones appear in the TCRdb table, and some are missing; sequencing was by immunoSEQ multiplex PCR. The sample contains about 30,000 clones, more than 75% of which appear only once. The sample consisted of unsorted PBMCs, taken just over 2.7 years before starting antiretroviral therapy. The receptors were gathered from a woman in her thirties with HIV. Each CDR3 is given with its conserved first and last residue. The D gene is left open where the match is weak. Rows may omit the clone size; those that give it use once, few, many or a size class.

j_call: TRBJ2-3; clone_size: once; v_call: TRBV10-2; d_call: -; cdr3_nt: TGCGCCAGCAGCTTGACGGGGGCCACAGATACGCAGTATTTT; cdr3_aa: CASSLTGATDTQYF
j_call: TRBJ1-6; clone_size: -; v_call: TRBV5-1; d_call: -; cdr3_nt: TGCGCCAGCCGCGCGGGAAAGGTTTCACCCCTCCACTTT; cdr3_aa: CASRAGKVSPLHF
j_call: TRBJ2-1; clone_size: -; v_call: TRBV5-6; d_call: TRBD1; cdr3_nt: TGTGCCAGCAGCTGGCTCGGGGACAGGGAAAACAATGAGCAGTTCTTC; cdr3_aa: CASSWLGDRENNEQFF
j_call: TRBJ1-4; clone_size: -; v_call: TRBV5-1; d_call: TRBD1; cdr3_nt: TGCGCCAGCAGCCCACAGGGGATGAGCGAAAAACTGTTTTTT; cdr3_aa: CASSPQGMSEKLFF
j_call: TRBJ1-5; clone_size: -; v_call: TRBV19; d_call: -; cdr3_nt: TGTGCCAGTAGCGAAAACAGGGGCAATCAGCCCCAGCATTTT; cdr3_aa: CASSENRGNQPQHF
j_call: TRBJ1-2; clone_size: few; v_call: TRBV5-1; d_call: -; cdr3_nt: TGCGCCAGCAGCTTGGGCGCCCCTAACAGCGGCTACACCTTC; cdr3_aa: CASSLGAPNSGYTF
j_call: TRBJ1-3; clone_size: -; v_call: TRBV7-2; d_call: -; cdr3_nt: TGTGCCAGCAGCCCGGTTTTCTCTGGAAACACCATATATTTT; cdr3_aa: CASSPVFSGNTIYF
j_call: TRBJ1-2; clone_size: -; v_call: TRBV5-1; d_call: -; cdr3_nt: TGCGCCAGCAGCTTGGACAGCTTGAACTATGGCTACACCTTC; cdr3_aa: CASSLDSLNYGYTF
j_call: TRBJ2-7; clone_size: -; v_call: TRBV28; d_call: -; cdr3_nt: TGTGCCAGCAGAAATTACCCCCGAGGCGAGCAGTACTTC; cdr3_aa: CASRNYPRGEQYF
j_call: TRBJ1-1; clone_size: -; v_call: TRBV19; d_call: TRBD1; cdr3_nt: TGTGCCAGTAGAAGTTTGTCCAGGGACAGGGGTAGGGGCACTGAAGCTTTCTTT; cdr3_aa: CASRSLSRDRGRGTEAFF
j_call: TRBJ2-5; clone_size: few; v_call: TRBV27; d_call: TRBD1; cdr3_nt: TGTGCCAGCAGTGCCGGGACAGGGTACGAGACCCAGTACTTC; cdr3_aa: CASSAGTGYETQYF
j_call: TRBJ1-5; clone_size: -; v_call: TRBV4-1; d_call: -; cdr3_nt: TGCGCCAGCAGCCAATGGACGGGCAATCAGCCCCAGCATTTT; cdr3_aa: CASSQWTGNQPQHF
j_call: TRBJ2-5; clone_size: -; v_call: TRBV29-1; d_call: -; cdr3_nt: TGCAGCGTCGGCCTGTGGGGGGGCAGCGGGGAGACCCAGTACTTC; cdr3_aa: CSVGLWGGSGETQYF
j_call: TRBJ2-1; clone_size: -; v_call: TRBV10-3; d_call: TRBD2; cdr3_nt: TGTGCCATCAGTGGGCTATCCGAGGCGGGACTAGGGGTCGCTGAGCAGTTCTTC; cdr3_aa: CAISGLSEAGLGVAEQFF
j_call: TRBJ2-1; clone_size: -; v_call: TRBV5-1; d_call: TRBD2; cdr3_nt: TGCGCCAGCAGTCATGGTACTAGCGGCGCTGGTGAGCAGTTCTTC; cdr3_aa: CASSHGTSGAGEQFF
j_call: TRBJ2-3; clone_size: once; v_call: TRBV7-2; d_call: -; cdr3_nt: TGTGCCAGCAGCTTAGGTCGGGCAGGGGCCGGGAGAGGCACAGATACGCAGTATTTT; cdr3_aa: CASSLGRAGAGRGTDTQYF
j_call: TRBJ1-5; clone_size: few; v_call: TRBV27; d_call: -; cdr3_nt: TGTGCCAGCAGTTTATATGGGAGTCAGCCCCAGCATTTT; cdr3_aa: CASSLYGSQPQHF
j_call: TRBJ1-1; clone_size: -; v_call: TRBV7-2; d_call: TRBD1; cdr3_nt: TGTGCCAGCAGCTTTTCGGGACAGTCCCCCATGAACACTGAAGCTTTCTTT; cdr3_aa: CASSFSGQSPMNTEAFF
j_call: TRBJ2-3; clone_size: -; v_call: TRBV5-1; d_call: TRBD2; cdr3_nt: TGCGCCAGCACTCTAGCGGGGGGGATCACAGATACGCAGTATTTT; cdr3_aa: CASTLAGGITDTQYF
j_call: TRBJ1-2; clone_size: few; v_call: TRBV6-4; d_call: -; cdr3_nt: TGTGCCAGCAGTGAATGGGGTCAGGAAGCTAACTATGGCTACACCTTC; cdr3_aa: CASSEWGQEANYGYTF
j_call: TRBJ1-1; clone_size: few; v_call: TRBV7-9; d_call: -; cdr3_nt: TGTGCCAGCAGCTTGAGACAGGATATGAACACTGAAGCTTTCTTT; cdr3_aa: CASSLRQDMNTEAFF
j_call: TRBJ2-5; clone_size: -; v_call: TRBV14; d_call: TRBD1; cdr3_nt: TGTGCCAGCAGCCAAGAGAGTGCAGGGGGCTGGGAGACCCAGTACTTC; cdr3_aa: CASSQESAGGWETQYF
j_call: TRBJ2-3; clone_size: -; v_call: TRBV9; d_call: -; cdr3_nt: TGTGCCAGCAGCGTAGTAATGGGGGCAACAGATACGCAGTATTTT; cdr3_aa: CASSVVMGATDTQYF
j_call: TRBJ2-1; clone_size: -; v_call: TRBV27; d_call: -; cdr3_nt: TGTGCCAGCAGTTTCATCCTCCTAGACCTGAGCTCCTACAATGAGCAGTTCTTC; cdr3_aa: CASSFILLDLSSYNEQFF
j_call: TRBJ1-4; clone_size: once; v_call: TRBV7-2; d_call: -; cdr3_nt: TGTGCCAGCAGCTTAGATTGGGCAACTAATGAAAAACTGTTTTTT; cdr3_aa: CASSLDWATNEKLFF
j_call: TRBJ1-1; clone_size: -; v_call: TRBV29-1; d_call: -; cdr3_nt: TGCAGCGTCGTTGTGAGGCTGGACACTGAAGCTTTCTTT; cdr3_aa: CSVVVRLDTEAFF
j_call: TRBJ1-2; clone_size: -; v_call: TRBV5-6; d_call: -; cdr3_nt: TGTGCCAGCAGCTTTTGGGGGGCTTCTAACTATGGCTACACCTTC; cdr3_aa: CASSFWGASNYGYTF
j_call: TRBJ2-5; clone_size: few; v_call: TRBV9; d_call: -; cdr3_nt: TGTGCCAGCAGCGTAGGGCAGGCTTATGAGACCCAGTACTTC; cdr3_aa: CASSVGQAYETQYF
j_call: TRBJ2-3; clone_size: -; v_call: TRBV7-8; d_call: -; cdr3_nt: TGTGCCAGCAGTCCTCGGGCTAGCGCTGATACGCAGTATTTT; cdr3_aa: CASSPRASADTQYF
j_call: TRBJ1-5; clone_size: -; v_call: TRBV5-5; d_call: -; cdr3_nt: TGTGCCAGCAGCTTGCAGGGCAGCAAAATGACCCAGCATTTT; cdr3_aa: CASSLQGSKMTQHF
j_call: TRBJ2-3; clone_size: -; v_call: TRBV6-4; d_call: TRBD2; cdr3_nt: TGTGCCAGCAGTGACAGCGGGGGGGCCAGCACAGATACGCAGTATTTT; cdr3_aa: CASSDSGGASTDTQYF
j_call: TRBJ1-1; clone_size: -; v_call: TRBV10-2; d_call: -; cdr3_nt: TGCGCCAGCAGTGCTACAGGGTGGTCAATGAACACTGAAGCTTTCTTT; cdr3_aa: CASSATGWSMNTEAFF
j_call: TRBJ1-2; clone_size: -; v_call: TRBV6-4; d_call: TRBD1; cdr3_nt: TGTGCCAGCAGTCCGACAGGGGAGAATGATGGCTACACCTTC; cdr3_aa: CASSPTGENDGYTF
j_call: TRBJ1-1; clone_size: -; v_call: TRBV5-5; d_call: TRBD1; cdr3_nt: TGTGCCAGTTTCCGGGACAGGAGCCTTATGAACACTGAAGCTTTCTTT; cdr3_aa: CASFRDRSLMNTEAFF
j_call: TRBJ1-5; clone_size: -; v_call: TRBV5-6; d_call: -; cdr3_nt: TGTGCCAGCAGCTTGGGGGGGCTTCAGCCCCAGCATTTT; cdr3_aa: CASSLGGLQPQHF
j_call: TRBJ1-6; clone_size: -; v_call: TRBV12-5; d_call: -; cdr3_nt: TGTGCTAGTGGTTTGGTACAAGCTTCGCCCAAATCCTCCTATAATTCACCCCTCCACTTT; cdr3_aa: CASGLVQASPKSSYNSPLHF
j_call: TRBJ1-3; clone_size: -; v_call: TRBV5-4; d_call: -; cdr3_nt: TGTGCCAGCAGCGAAGGACAAACTGGAAACACCATATATTTT; cdr3_aa: CASSEGQTGNTIYF
j_call: TRBJ2-1; clone_size: -; v_call: TRBV6-5; d_call: TRBD2; cdr3_nt: TGTGCCAGCAGCAGCGTGGGGGCGGGGGGGCTTGAGCAGTTCTTC; cdr3_aa: CASSSVGAGGLEQFF
j_call: TRBJ2-3; clone_size: once; v_call: TRBV5-6; d_call: TRBD2; cdr3_nt: TGTGCCAGCAGCTTGACTAGCGGGGGTCCTTTGAATACGCAGTATTTT; cdr3_aa: CASSLTSGGPLNTQYF
j_call: TRBJ2-1; clone_size: -; v_call: TRBV7-6; d_call: -; cdr3_nt: TGTGCCAGCAGCTCCCGGGACGGAGGTCACAATGAGCAGTTCTTC; cdr3_aa: CASSSRDGGHNEQFF
j_call: TRBJ2-3; clone_size: -; v_call: TRBV5-6; d_call: TRBD1; cdr3_nt: TGTGCCAGCAGTATGGACAGGGTGGGAGATACGCAGTATTTT; cdr3_aa: CASSMDRVGDTQYF